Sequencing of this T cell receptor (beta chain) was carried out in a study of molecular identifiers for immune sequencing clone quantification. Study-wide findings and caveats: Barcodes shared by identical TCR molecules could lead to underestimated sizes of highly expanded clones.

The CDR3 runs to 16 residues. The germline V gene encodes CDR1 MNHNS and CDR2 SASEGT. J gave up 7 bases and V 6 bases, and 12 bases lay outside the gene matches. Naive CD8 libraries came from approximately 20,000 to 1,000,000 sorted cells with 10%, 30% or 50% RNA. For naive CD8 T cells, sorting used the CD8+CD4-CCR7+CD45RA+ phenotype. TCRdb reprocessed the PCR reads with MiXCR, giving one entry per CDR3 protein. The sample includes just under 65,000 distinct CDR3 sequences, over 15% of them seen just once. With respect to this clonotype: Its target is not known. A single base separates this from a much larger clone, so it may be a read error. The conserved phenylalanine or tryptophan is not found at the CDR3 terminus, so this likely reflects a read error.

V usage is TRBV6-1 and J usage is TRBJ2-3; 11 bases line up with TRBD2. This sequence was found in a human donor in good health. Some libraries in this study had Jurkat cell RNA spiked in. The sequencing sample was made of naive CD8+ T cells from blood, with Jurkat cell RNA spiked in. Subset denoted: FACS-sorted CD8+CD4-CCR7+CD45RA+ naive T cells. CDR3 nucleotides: TGTGCCAGCAGGGAACTAGCGGGGGACTCCACTAATACGCAGTATCTT. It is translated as CASRELAGDSTNTQYL.